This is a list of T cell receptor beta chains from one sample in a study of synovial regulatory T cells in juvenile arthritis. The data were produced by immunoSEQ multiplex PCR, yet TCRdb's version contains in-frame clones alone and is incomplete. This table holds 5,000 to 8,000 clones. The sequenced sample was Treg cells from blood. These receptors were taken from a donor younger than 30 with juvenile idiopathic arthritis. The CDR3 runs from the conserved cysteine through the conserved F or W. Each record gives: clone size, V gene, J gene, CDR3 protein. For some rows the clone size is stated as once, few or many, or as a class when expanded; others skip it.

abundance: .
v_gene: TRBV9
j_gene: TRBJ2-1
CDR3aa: CASSVSGGTGANEQFF

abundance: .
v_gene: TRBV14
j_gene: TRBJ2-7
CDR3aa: CASSQDSGTGRHEQYF

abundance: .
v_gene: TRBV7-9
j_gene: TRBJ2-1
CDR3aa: CASSFLPPGGDEQFF

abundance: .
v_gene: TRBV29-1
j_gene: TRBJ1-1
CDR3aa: CSVDIARKGANTEAFF

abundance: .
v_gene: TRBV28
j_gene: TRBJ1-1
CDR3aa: CASSSIRFPAFF

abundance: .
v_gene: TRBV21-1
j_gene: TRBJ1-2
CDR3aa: CASSKAGHTNYGYTF

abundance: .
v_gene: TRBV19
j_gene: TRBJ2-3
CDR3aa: CASSILLGLGMNSGSRDTQYF

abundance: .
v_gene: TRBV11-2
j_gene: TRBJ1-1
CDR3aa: CASSLVGSNTEAFF

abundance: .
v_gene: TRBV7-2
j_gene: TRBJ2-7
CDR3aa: CASSFSAGVHYEQYF

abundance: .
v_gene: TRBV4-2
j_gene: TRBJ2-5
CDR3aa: CASSQVSETQYF

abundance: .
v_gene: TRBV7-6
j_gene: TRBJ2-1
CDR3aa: CASSFLGGARSYNEQFF

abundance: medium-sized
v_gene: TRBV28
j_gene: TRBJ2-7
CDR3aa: CASGVFPAYEQYF

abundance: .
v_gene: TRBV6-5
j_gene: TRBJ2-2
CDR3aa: CASRSSGPTGELFF

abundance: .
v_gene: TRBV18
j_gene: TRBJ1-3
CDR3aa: CASSALGTGAGNTIYF

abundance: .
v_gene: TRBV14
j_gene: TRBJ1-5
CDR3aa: CASSQGGGNQPQHF

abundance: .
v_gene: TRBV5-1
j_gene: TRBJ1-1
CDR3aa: CASRQLNTEAFF

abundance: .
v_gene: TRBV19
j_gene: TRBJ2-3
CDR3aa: CASMGRRTDTQYF

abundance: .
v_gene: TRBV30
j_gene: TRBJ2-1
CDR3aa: CAWRRAGSYNEQFF

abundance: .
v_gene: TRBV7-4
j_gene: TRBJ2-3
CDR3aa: CASSADRDLAGVPSTDTQYF

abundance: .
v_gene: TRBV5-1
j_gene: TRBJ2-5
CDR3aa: CASTPGLQETQYF

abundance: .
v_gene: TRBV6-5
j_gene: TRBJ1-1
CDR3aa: CASSYSRVMNTEAFF

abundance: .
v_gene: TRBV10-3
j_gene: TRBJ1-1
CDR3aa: CAIGGGPTEAFF

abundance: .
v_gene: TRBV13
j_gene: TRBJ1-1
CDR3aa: CASKAVALSMNTEAFF

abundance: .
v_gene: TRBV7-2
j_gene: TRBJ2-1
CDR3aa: CATTSGTYNEQFF

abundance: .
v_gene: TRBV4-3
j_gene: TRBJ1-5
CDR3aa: CASSQERSNQPQHF

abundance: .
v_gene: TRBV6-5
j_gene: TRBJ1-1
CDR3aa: CASSNAFGNTEAFF

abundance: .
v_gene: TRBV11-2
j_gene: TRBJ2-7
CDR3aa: CASSLEPSGSYEQYF

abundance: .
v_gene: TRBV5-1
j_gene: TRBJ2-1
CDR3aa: CASRTGTGVNEQFF

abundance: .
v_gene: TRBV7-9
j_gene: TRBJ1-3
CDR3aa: CASSPTGAGASGNTIYF

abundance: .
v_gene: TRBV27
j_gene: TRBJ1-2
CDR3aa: CASSLSTDRTGYTF

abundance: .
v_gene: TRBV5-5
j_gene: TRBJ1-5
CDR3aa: CASSRQPSNQPQHF

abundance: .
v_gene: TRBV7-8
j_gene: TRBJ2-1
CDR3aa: CASSLAGWDSSYNEQFF

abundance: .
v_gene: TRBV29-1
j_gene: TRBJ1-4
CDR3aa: CSVGSRFNEKLFF

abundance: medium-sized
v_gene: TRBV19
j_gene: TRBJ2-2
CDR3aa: CASTLGFIGGELFF

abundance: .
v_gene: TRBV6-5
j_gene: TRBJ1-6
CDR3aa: CASSTLAASPLHF

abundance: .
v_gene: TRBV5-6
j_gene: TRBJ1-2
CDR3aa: CASSPLSGREGYGYTF

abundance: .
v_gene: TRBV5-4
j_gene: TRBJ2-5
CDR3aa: CASSLFAGTGDEQYF

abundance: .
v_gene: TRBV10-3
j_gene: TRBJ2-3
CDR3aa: CAISESASGRLLDTQYF

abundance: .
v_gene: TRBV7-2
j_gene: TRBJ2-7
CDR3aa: CASSLAGSPRQYF

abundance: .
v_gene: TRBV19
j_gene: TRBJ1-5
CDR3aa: CASNGAGTQPQHF

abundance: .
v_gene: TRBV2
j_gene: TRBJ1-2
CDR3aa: CASTPPGYTF

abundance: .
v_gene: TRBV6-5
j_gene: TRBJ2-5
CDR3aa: CASSYTGTAQETQYF

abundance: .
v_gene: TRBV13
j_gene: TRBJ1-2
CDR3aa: CASSLWGRLDYGYTF

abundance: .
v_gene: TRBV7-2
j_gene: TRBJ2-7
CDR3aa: CASSLIGQGAYEQYF